Listed here are 25 T cell receptor beta chains from one sample, sequenced in a study of cytomegalovirus exposure and HLA in healthy donors. The primer mix had 60 Vbeta and 13 Jbeta primers. Some clones are missing from TCRdb's copy, which holds only in-frame ones; the method was immunoSEQ multiplex PCR. The data contain about 98,000 clones, under 80% of them singletons. The specimen sequenced was PBMCs. These receptor sequences come from a male donor in good health and CMV-seronegative.

The chain couples TRBV7-6 to TRBJ2-5, with D tentatively TRBD2 (7 bases). Trimming removed 6 bases at V and 1 base at J, with 15 bases between. The germline V gene has CDR1 SGHVS and CDR2 FNYEAQ. This CDR3 is 15 amino acids long. CDR3 bases: TGTGCCAGCAGTCGAGGGGCGGGGGCCCAAGAGACCCAGTACTTC. Protein product: CASSRGAGAQETQYF.

The chain carries TRBV7-2 and TRBJ2-7; the D gene is possibly TRBD1 (6 bases). Looked up from germline, CDR1 is SGHTA and CDR2 is FQGNSA. V lost 2 bases, J lost 4 bases, and 24 bases lay in between. The CDR3 runs to 18 residues. The DNA of the CDR3 is TGTGCCAGCAGCTTAACGGCCGTTACCCGGACAGCTAGATACGAGCAGTACTTC. This gives the protein CASSLTAVTRTARYEQYF.

The chain combines TRBV2 with TRBJ2-3; possible D gene TRBD1, 6 bases. This CDR3 has 14 amino acids. Per the germline V gene, CDR1 is SNHLY and CDR2 is FYNNEI. V dropped 3 bases and J dropped 5 bases, with 12 bases sitting between them. CDR3 loop: CASSDYGGQDTQYF. In DNA, the CDR3 is TGTGCCAGCAGTGATTATGGGGGCCAAGATACGCAGTATTTT. The whole variable domain, remainder taken from reference TRBV2 and TRBJ2-3, is EPEVTQTPSHQVTQMGQEVILRCVPISNHLYFYWYRQILGQKVEFLVSFYNNEISEKSEIFDDQFSVERPDGSNFTLKIRSTKLEDSAMYFCASSDYGGQDTQYFGPGTRLTVL.

This clone was observed a handful of times. The chain employs TRBV9 and TRBJ2-1; D possibly corresponds to TRBD1 (7 bases). V lost 0 bases, J lost 7 bases, and 17 bases lay in between. CDR1 is SGDLS and CDR2 is YYNGEE in the germline V gene. There are 16 residues in the CDR3. The CDR3 nucleotides are TGTGCCAGCAGCGTAGACGCCAGGGGGGTGTGGAATGAGCAGTTCTTC. It is translated as CASSVDARGVWNEQFF.

This rearrangement joins TRBV7-9 to TRBJ2-7; TRBD1 agrees at 8 bases. This CDR3 is 16 amino acids long. Germline loops: CDR1 SEHNR, CDR2 FQNEAQ (reference sequence). V shed 8 bases and J 2 bases; nucleotides not matched to a gene: 14. CDR3 protein: CASLVVIRQGPYEQYF. In DNA, the CDR3 is TGTGCCAGCCTTGTCGTGATACGACAGGGGCCCTACGAGCAGTACTTC.

This sequence joins TRBV5-4 and TRBJ2-7; 8 positions match TRBD2. The CDR3 is 16 amino acids. Germline V gene sequence: CDR1 SGHNT, CDR2 YYREEE (reference sequence). The V gene end was trimmed by 1 base and the J gene end by 4 bases; junction bases not matched to a gene: 10. The CDR3 here is CASSLSTSSGYYEQYF. CDR3 sequence (DNA): TGTGCCAGCAGCTTGAGTACATCTAGCGGGTATTACGAGCAGTACTTC.

The chain joins TRBV2 to TRBJ2-4; TRBD2 aligns across 8 bases. The CDR3 extends over 14 amino acids. Germline V gene sequence: CDR1 SNHLY, CDR2 FYNNEI. Losses at the gene ends were 8 bases for V and 1 base for J; bases not matched to a gene: 4. CDR3 bases: TGTGCCAGCCGGGAGGGGGGTGCCAAAAACATTCAGTACTTC. Its protein is CASREGGAKNIQYF.

The rearrangement uses TRBV6-5 and TRBJ1-5; 10 nucleotides line up with TRBD1. From germline, CDR1 is MNHEY and CDR2 SVGAGI. The CDR3 covers 14 residues. V dropped 6 bases and J dropped 7; count of bases not matched to a gene: 6. CDR3 protein: CASRETGGDQPQHF. As DNA, the CDR3 is TGTGCCAGCAGGGAGACAGGGGGCGACCAGCCCCAGCATTTT.

The chain uses TRBV9 and TRBJ1-1; D remains ambiguous. The V end lost 0 bases, the J end lost 2 bases, and 8 bases lay between the germline ends. This CDR3 comprises 14 residues. The germline gives CDR1 SGDLS, CDR2 YYNGEE. CDR3 sequence (DNA): TGTGCCAGCAGCGTAGTAAACTCAAACACTGAAGCTTTCTTT. Protein product: CASSVVNSNTEAFF.

V usage is TRBV6-5 and J usage is TRBJ2-3, with D possibly matching TRBD1 (6 bases). Germline V gene data show CDR1 as MNHEY and CDR2 as SVGAGI. The CDR3 is made up of 13 amino acids. The V gene lost 6 bases and the J gene lost 6 bases, with 13 bases spanning the gap. Written as DNA, the CDR3 is TGTGCCAGCAGAAAACAGGGAGCTGATACGCAGTATTTT. This translates into CASRKQGADTQYF.

The chain carries TRBV6-5 and TRBJ2-5, with a tentative D call TRBD1 (5 bases). From germline, CDR1 is MNHEY and CDR2 SVGAGI. The length of the CDR3 is 15 residues. Between the trimmed V and J ends, which lost 2 bases and 5 bases, there was a span of 15 bases. The CDR3, as DNA: TGTGCCAGCAGTTACACGTACCCAGGGAAGGAGACCCAGTACTTC. Translating gives CASSYTYPGKETQYF.

The rearrangement joins TRBV11-2 to TRBJ2-5, with 7 bases aligning to TRBD1. The trim removed 5 bases at V and 1 base at J, leaving 4 bases unmatched. This CDR3 contains 14 residues. Germline lookup yields CDR1 SGHAT and CDR2 FQNNGV. In DNA form, the CDR3 reads TGTGCCAGCAGCAGGGGGCTTTCCCAAGAGACCCAGTACTTC. It yields the protein CASSRGLSQETQYF.

The CDR3 DNA follows: TGTGCCGGCCCGGGCGGGAAGGGCGAGCAGTACTTC. Translating it yields CAGPGGKGEQYF. The genes are TRBV30 and TRBJ2-7; possible D gene TRBD2, 6 bases. This CDR3 is 12 amino acids long. V lost 8 bases and J 6 bases, leaving 17 bases between the germline ends. Germline CDR1 is GTSNPN and CDR2 is SVGIG (reference sequence).

The V gene is TRBV6-6, the J gene TRBJ2-5, with 10 bases identical to TRBD1. The germline CDR1 and CDR2 sequences are MNHNY and SVGAGI (reference sequence). This CDR3 is 14 amino acids long. Trimming removed 5 bases from V and 5 bases from J; junction bases left unmatched: 5. As DNA, the CDR3 is TGTGCCAGCAGTAAGACAGGGGGCTGGGAGACCCAGTACTTC. Protein: CASSKTGGWETQYF.

V is TRBV7-9 and J is TRBJ2-1; D gene unclear. This CDR3 has 13 residues. Deletions cut 7 bases from V and 8 bases from J, with 15 bases between. Germline CDR1 reads SEHNR; CDR2 reads FQNEAQ (reference sequence). In DNA form, the CDR3 reads TGTGCCAGCACCCCCATTCGAGCCCATGAGCAGTTCTTC. Amino acid sequence: CASTPIRAHEQFF.

This chain joins TRBV5-1 and TRBJ2-1, with TRBD2 as a possible D gene (6 bases). V was pared by 7 bases and J by 0 bases, with 23 bases between. Germline V CDR1 and CDR2: SGHRS, YFSETQ. The CDR3 contains 18 residues. The CDR3 sequence is CASQGTGVKFSSYNEQFF. DNA of the CDR3: TGCGCCAGCCAGGGTACGGGAGTGAAGTTTAGCTCCTACAATGAGCAGTTCTTC.

This chain links TRBV29-1 with TRBJ2-5; the match to TRBD1 covers 7 bases. Losses at the gene ends were 6 bases for V and 11 bases for J; bases not matched to a gene: 9. The CDR3 length is 11 residues. Germline CDR1 reads SQVTM; CDR2 reads ANQGSEA. CDR3 sequence reads: CSVSTGFQQYF. Written as DNA, the CDR3 is TGCAGCGTCTCGACAGGGTTCCAGCAGTACTTC.

This chain links TRBV7-9 with TRBJ2-7; 10 bases align to TRBD2. The CDR3 runs 17 residues. V lost 5 bases to trimming and J lost 4 bases; unmatched junction nucleotides: 14. The germline V gene has CDR1 SEHNR and CDR2 FQNEAQ (reference sequence). The CDR3 protein is CASSPVGQGLARYEQYF. CDR3 sequence (DNA): TGTGCCAGCAGCCCCGTAGGACAGGGACTAGCGCGTTACGAGCAGTACTTC.

This clone was picked up one time. The chain recombines TRBV11-2 with TRBJ2-7; the D gene is possibly TRBD1 (6 bases). Trimming removed 3 bases from V and 2 bases from J, with 8 bases in between. The CDR3 totals 13 residues. Looked up from germline, CDR1 is SGHAT and CDR2 is FQNNGV. CDR3 bases: TGTGCCAGCAGCTTGAAGGGGGCCTACGAGCAGTACTTC. Protein sequence: CASSLKGAYEQYF. Complete variable domain (other parts from reference TRBV11-2 and TRBJ2-7): EAGVAQSPRYKIIEKRQSVAFWCNPISGHATLYWYQQILGQGPKLLIQFQNNGVVDDSQLPKDRFSAERLKGVDSTLKIQPAKLEDSAVYLCASSLKGAYEQYFGPGTRLTVT.

This clone has just a few counts. The V gene is TRBV5-4, the J gene TRBJ2-7; D gene unclear. The CDR3 is 14 residues long. From germline, CDR1 is SGHNT and CDR2 YYREEE (reference sequence). V was pared by 4 bases and J by 3 bases, with 14 bases between. DNA of the CDR3: TGTGCCAGCAGCCCTGGAAGGAACTACTACGAGCAGTACTTC. It translates to CASSPGRNYYEQYF.

The chain has TRBV7-9 and TRBJ2-5; 7 bases are a match to TRBD1. CDR3 size: 14 residues. The germline CDR1 and CDR2 sequences are SEHNR and FQNEAQ (reference sequence). V shed 4 bases, J shed 0 bases, and the junction held 2 bases outside the gene matches. CDR3 residues: CASSSGQYQETQYF. The CDR3 nucleotides are TGTGCCAGCAGCTCGGGACAGTACCAAGAGACCCAGTACTTC.

This clone was detected once. The chain employs TRBV5-6 and TRBJ2-1; 8 bases are shared with TRBD1. This CDR3 is 16 amino acids long. Germline lookup yields CDR1 SGHDT and CDR2 YYEEEE. The junction had 12 bases not matched to a gene; V was cut back by 4 bases and J by 6 bases. The DNA of the CDR3 is TGTGCCAGCAGCCACCTCCGGGACAGGCTCTTCAATGAGCAGTTCTTC. It encodes CASSHLRDRLFNEQFF.

In DNA, the CDR3 is TGTGCCGGCGAACGAGTAGGGGCAACTAATGAAAAACTGTTTTTT. Amino acid sequence: CAGERVGATNEKLFF. The chain has TRBV5-8 and TRBJ1-4, with a tentative D call TRBD1 (5 bases). Germline CDR1 reads SGHTS; CDR2 reads YDEGEE. V lost 10 bases, J lost 0 bases, and 16 bases lay in between. This CDR3 region has 15 residues.

J is TRBJ1-1 and V is TRBV30; D call uncertain. This CDR3 is 14 amino acids long. Trimming took off 1 base at V and 0 bases at J, with 9 bases between the two ends. Germline loops: CDR1 GTSNPN, CDR2 SVGIG (reference sequence). The CDR3 bases are TGTGCCTGGAGTGGCATAGCCATGAACACTGAAGCTTTCTTT. As protein: CAWSGIAMNTEAFF.

The genes are TRBV6-1 and TRBJ2-7; TRBD2 matches 15 bases. CDR3 size: 15 residues. The J segment lost 6 bases and the V segment lost 6 bases, leaving 6 bases of the junction unmatched. CDR1 is MNHNS, CDR2 SASEGT, per germline. As DNA, the CDR3 is TGTGCCAGCAGAATGGGACTAGCGGGAGGTTTCGAGCAGTACTTC. Translated: CASRMGLAGGFEQYF.